Listed here is a single TCR beta chain. The antigen remains unidentified. A much larger clone is a single base away; this may be a read error. These data come from a study of identical twins. The study's findings and limits: Where out-of-frame alpha sequences were twin-shared, they showed excess low generation probability. Within beta out-of-frame sequences, the excess sharing observed between twins was weaker. Cord blood's abundant beta clonotypes had fewer insertions, unlike memory repertoires.

Template switching, a step in the protocol, added a universal primer site, and cDNA carried unique molecular identifiers. TCRdb itself ran the 5' RACE reads through MiXCR, one entry per CDR3 protein. The table includes hundreds of thousands of distinct CDR3 sequences, roughly 6.2% detected once. Per the germline V gene, CDR1 is MNHNS and CDR2 is SASEGT. V was clipped by 8 bases and J by 2 bases, with 11 bases between them. CDR3 size: 13 residues. This sequence originates from a man between 18 and 29 years old in good health. V is TRBV6-1 and J is TRBJ2-3; D may match TRBD1 or TRBD2 (5 bases each). Sequences were obtained from naive T cells sorted from blood. CDR3 sequence: CASGGRNTDTQYF. The CDR3 DNA sequence: TGTGCCAGCGGGGGACGGAACACAGATACGCAGTATTTT.